One and the same sample provided the 9 T cell receptor beta chains below, sequenced in a study of T cell responses to AZD1222 COVID-19 vaccine. The method was immunoSEQ multiplex PCR; TCRdb's version includes in-frame clones alone and lacks a portion of them. Found here are about 200,000 clones, about 92% of them singletons; the top ten hold 3.6%. The specimen was peripheral blood, collected 28 days after the second dose of the MenACWY control vaccine. Every receptor here comes from an adult who received the MenACWY meningococcal vaccine as a control.

This sequence joins TRBV10-1 and TRBJ1-5, with D uncertain. There are 14 residues in the CDR3. Germline V lookup: CDR1 WNHNN, CDR2 SYGVQD (reference sequence). Trimming stripped 11 bases from V and 4 bases from J, with 18 bases between. The CDR3 region has the DNA TGCGCCCCTTTGAGACGGGGTGGGAATCAGCCCCAGCATTTT. It is translated as CAPLRRGGNQPQHF.

The J gene is TRBJ1-1, the V gene TRBV5-1; possibly TRBD1 for D (5 bases). The CDR3 has 14 amino acids. V lost 4 bases and J lost 1, with 11 bases in between. Germline V gene lookup returns CDR1 SGHRS and CDR2 YFSETQ. The CDR3 protein is CASSRQIQNTEAFF. For the CDR3, the DNA is TGCGCCAGCAGCCGACAGATCCAGAACACTGAAGCTTTCTTT.

The chain combines TRBV18 with TRBJ1-1, with 8 nucleotides matching TRBD1. The ends lost 3 bases at V and 3 bases at J; junction bases unmatched: 6. This CDR3 comprises 15 residues. CDR1 is KGHSH, CDR2 LQKENI, per germline. The CDR3 spells CASSPPDRVHTEAFF. The CDR3 DNA reads TGTGCCAGCTCACCCCCGGACAGGGTCCACACTGAAGCTTTCTTT.

A single count supports this clone. The chain is built from TRBV9 and TRBJ1-2; perhaps TRBD1 as D (5 bases). The germline V gene has CDR1 SGDLS and CDR2 YYNGEE. Trimming took off 3 bases at V and 4 bases at J, with 16 bases between the two ends. The CDR3 totals 15 residues. The CDR3 sequence: CASSAQGEEGYGYTF. CDR3 DNA sequence: TGTGCCAGCAGCGCGCAGGGAGAGGAGGGCTATGGCTACACCTTC.

The chain combines TRBV7-2 with TRBJ1-2; D remains unclear. Germline values: CDR1 SGHTA, CDR2 FQGNSA. This CDR3 contains 13 residues. Trimming pared 5 bases from V and 4 bases from J, leaving 11 bases between. CDR3 amino acids: CASSPERTYGYTF. CDR3 coding DNA: TGTGCCAGCAGCCCGGAAAGGACCTATGGCTACACCTTC.

The chain uses TRBV4-2 and TRBJ2-7; D is unclear. CDR1 is LGHNA, CDR2 YNFKEQ, per germline. There are 15 residues in the CDR3. V gave up 0 bases and J gave up 4 bases, with 13 bases separating them. DNA of the CDR3: TGTGCCAGCAGCCAAGAAGGTTTCGCGGCTTACGAGCAGTACTTC. Its translation is CASSQEGFAAYEQYF.

The J gene is TRBJ1-2, the V gene TRBV25-1; 8 bases match TRBD1. V lost 2 bases, J lost 6 bases, and 2 bases stayed unmatched. The CDR3 sequence is 13 residues long. Germline V gene data show CDR1 as MGHDK and CDR2 as SYGVNS. This CDR3 is CASSERQGNGYTF. The CDR3 DNA follows: TGTGCCAGCAGTGAACGACAGGGGAATGGCTACACCTTC.

This clone came up once. This CDR3 is CATKTGAPYEQYF. DNA for the CDR3: TGTGCCACTAAGACAGGGGCGCCCTACGAGCAGTACTTC. The chain employs TRBV6-5 and TRBJ2-7, with 8 bases fitting TRBD1. With V trimmed by 10 bases and J by 2 bases, 7 bases remained unmatched. CDR1 and CDR2 (germline): MNHEY, SVGAGI. CDR3 length: 13 residues.

The rearrangement joins TRBV19 to TRBJ2-3, with D possibly TRBD2 on 5 matching bases. CDR3 length: 16 residues. Deletions cut 2 bases from V and 1 base from J, with 13 bases between. In germline, CDR1 is LNHDA, CDR2 SQIVND (reference sequence). Written as DNA, the CDR3 is TGTGCCAGTAGTATATTTCTCCCCGGGGGCACAGATACGCAGTATTTT. Protein sequence: CASSIFLPGGTDTQYF.